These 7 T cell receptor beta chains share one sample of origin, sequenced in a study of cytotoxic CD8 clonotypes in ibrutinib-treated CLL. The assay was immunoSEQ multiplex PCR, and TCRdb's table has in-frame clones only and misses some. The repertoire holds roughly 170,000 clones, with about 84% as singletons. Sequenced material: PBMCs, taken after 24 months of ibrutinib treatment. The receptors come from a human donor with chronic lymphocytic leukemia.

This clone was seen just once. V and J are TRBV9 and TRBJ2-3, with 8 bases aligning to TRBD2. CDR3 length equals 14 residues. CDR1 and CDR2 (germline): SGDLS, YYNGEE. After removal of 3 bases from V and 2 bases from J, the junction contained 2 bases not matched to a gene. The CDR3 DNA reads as TGTGCCAGCAGCGCTAGCGGGTACACAGATACGCAGTATTTT. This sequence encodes CASSASGYTDTQYF.

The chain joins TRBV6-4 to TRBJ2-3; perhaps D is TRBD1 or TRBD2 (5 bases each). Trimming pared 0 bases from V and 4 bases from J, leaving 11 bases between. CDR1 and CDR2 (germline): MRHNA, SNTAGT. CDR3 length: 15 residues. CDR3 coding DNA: TGTGCCAGCAGTGACTCTAGGGACGCAGCAGATACGCAGTATTTT. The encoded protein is CASSDSRDAADTQYF.

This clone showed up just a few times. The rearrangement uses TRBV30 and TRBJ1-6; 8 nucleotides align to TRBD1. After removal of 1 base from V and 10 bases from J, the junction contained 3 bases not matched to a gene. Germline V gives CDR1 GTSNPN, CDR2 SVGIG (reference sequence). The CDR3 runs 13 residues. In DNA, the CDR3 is TGTGCCTGGAGTGGACAGGGGATCTCACCCCTCCACTTT. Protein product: CAWSGQGISPLHF.

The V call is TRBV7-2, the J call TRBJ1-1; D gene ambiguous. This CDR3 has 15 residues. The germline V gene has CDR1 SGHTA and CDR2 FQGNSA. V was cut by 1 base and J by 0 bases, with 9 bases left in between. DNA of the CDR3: TGTGCCAGCAGCTTAGGCGGGAATATGAACACTGAAGCTTTCTTT. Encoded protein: CASSLGGNMNTEAFF.

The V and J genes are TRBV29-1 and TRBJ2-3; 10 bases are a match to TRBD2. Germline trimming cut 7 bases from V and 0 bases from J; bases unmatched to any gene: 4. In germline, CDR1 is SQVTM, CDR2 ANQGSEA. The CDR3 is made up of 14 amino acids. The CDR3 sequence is CSARLAGSTDTQYF. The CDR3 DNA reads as TGCAGCGCCCGACTAGCGGGTAGCACAGATACGCAGTATTTT.

CDR3 sequence reads: CASSPQASTDTQYF. CDR3 coding DNA: TGTGCCAGCAGCCCCCAGGCCTCCACAGATACGCAGTATTTT. The gene calls are TRBV7-6 and TRBJ2-3; D ambiguous. This CDR3 contains 14 residues. Trimming took off 5 bases at V and 2 bases at J, with 11 bases between the two ends. CDR1 and CDR2 from the germline V gene are SGHVS and FNYEAQ.

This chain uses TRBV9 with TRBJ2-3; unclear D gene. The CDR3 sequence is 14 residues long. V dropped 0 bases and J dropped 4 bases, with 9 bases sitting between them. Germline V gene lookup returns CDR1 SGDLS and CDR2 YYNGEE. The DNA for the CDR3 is TGTGCCAGCAGCGTAGACCTAGTCCCAGATACGCAGTATTTT. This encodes CASSVDLVPDTQYF.